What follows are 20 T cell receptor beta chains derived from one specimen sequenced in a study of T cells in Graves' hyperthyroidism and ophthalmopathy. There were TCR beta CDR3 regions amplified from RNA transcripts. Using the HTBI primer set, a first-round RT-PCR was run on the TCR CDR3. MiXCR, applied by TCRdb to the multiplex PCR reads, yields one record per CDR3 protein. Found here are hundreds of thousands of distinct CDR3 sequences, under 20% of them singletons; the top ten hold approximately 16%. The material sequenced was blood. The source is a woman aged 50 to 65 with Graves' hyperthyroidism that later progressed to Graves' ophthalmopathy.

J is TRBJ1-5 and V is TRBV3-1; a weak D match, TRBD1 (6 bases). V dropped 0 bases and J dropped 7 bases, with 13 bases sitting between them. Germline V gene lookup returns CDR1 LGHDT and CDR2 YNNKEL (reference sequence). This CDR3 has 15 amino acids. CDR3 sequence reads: CASSQDAGGDQPQHF. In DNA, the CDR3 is TGTGCCAGCAGCCAAGATGCCGGGGGCGACCAGCCCCAGCATTTT.

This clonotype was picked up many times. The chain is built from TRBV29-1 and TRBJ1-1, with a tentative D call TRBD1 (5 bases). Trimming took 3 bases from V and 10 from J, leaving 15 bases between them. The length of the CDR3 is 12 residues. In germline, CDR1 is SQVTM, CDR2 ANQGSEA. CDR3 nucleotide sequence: TGCAGCGTTGATTGGGGACTTGACCGAGCTTTCTTT. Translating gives CSVDWGLDRAFF.

As DNA, the CDR3 is TGTGCCATCAGCTACGAGGACAGGGGGAACGAGCAGTACTTC. It yields the protein CAISYEDRGNEQYF. The chain combines TRBV10-3 with TRBJ2-7; 10 bases match TRBD1. CDR3 length: 14 amino acids. Germline loops: CDR1 ENHRY, CDR2 SYGVKD. Trimming at V came to 6 bases and at J to 5 bases, leaving 7 bases not matched to a gene.

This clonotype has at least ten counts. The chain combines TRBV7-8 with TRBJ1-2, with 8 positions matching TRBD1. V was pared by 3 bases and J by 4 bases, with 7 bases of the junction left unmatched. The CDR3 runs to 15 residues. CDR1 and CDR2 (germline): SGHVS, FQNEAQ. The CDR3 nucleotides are TGTGCCAGCAGCTTGTTGGCAGGGGGCTTCTATGGCTACACCTTC. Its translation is CASSLLAGGFYGYTF.

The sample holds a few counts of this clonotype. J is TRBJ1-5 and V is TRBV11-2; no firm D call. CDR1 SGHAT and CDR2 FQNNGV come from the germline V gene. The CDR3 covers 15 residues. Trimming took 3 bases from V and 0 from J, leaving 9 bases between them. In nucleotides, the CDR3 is TGTGCCAGCAGCTTGTCCCCTGCTAGCAATCAGCCCCAGCATTTT. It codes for CASSLSPASNQPQHF.

The CDR3 nucleotides read TGTGCCAGCAGCTTATCCCCGGGACCAAACACCGGGGAGCTGTTTTTT. Its translation: CASSLSPGPNTGELFF. The chain is built from TRBV7-6 and TRBJ2-2; D tentatively fits TRBD1 or TRBD2 (5 bases each). Germline-derived CDR1 and CDR2 are SGHVS and FNYEAQ. This CDR3 is built from 16 residues. With 2 bases removed from V and 2 bases from J, the gap between germline ends came to 12 bases.

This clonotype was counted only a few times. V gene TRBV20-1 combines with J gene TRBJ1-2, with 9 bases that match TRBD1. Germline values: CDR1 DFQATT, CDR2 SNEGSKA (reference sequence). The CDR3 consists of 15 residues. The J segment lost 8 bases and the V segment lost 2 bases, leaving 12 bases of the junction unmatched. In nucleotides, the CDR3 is TGCAGTGCTAGACCCCCCCGAGGGACAGGGCACGGCTACACCTTC. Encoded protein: CSARPPRGTGHGYTF.

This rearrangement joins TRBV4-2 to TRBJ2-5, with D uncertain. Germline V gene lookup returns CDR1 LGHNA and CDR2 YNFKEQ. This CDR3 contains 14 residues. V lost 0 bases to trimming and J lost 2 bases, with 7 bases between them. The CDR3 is CASSQDLIQETQYF. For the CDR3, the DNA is TGTGCCAGCAGCCAAGATTTAATTCAAGAGACCCAGTACTTC.

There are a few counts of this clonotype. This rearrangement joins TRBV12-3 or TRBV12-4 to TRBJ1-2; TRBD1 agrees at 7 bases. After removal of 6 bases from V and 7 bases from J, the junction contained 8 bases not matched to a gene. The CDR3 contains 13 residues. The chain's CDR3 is CASSPGTGAGYTF. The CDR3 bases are TGTGCCAGCAGCCCCGGTACAGGGGCTGGCTACACCTTC.

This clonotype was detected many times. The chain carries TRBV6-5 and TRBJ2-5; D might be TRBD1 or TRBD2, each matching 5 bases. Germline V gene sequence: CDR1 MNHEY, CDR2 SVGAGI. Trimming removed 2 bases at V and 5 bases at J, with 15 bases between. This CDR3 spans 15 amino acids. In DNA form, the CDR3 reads TGTGCCAGCAGTTACCCTCGAGGGACCGATGAGACCCAGTACTTC. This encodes CASSYPRGTDETQYF.

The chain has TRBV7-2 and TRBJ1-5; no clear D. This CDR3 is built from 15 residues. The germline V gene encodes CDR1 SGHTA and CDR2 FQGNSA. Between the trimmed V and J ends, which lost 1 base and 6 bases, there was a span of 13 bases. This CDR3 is CASSLVAASVQPQHF. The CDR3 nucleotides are TGTGCCAGCAGCTTAGTTGCCGCGAGTGTTCAGCCCCAGCATTTT.

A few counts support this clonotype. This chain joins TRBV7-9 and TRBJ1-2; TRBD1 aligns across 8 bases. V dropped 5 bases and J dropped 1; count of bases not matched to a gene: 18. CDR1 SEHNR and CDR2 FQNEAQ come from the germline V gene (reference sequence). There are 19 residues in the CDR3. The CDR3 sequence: CASSPPSRQGPVLNYGYTF. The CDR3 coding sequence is TGTGCCAGCAGCCCCCCCTCCAGACAGGGGCCCGTCCTTAACTATGGCTACACCTTC.

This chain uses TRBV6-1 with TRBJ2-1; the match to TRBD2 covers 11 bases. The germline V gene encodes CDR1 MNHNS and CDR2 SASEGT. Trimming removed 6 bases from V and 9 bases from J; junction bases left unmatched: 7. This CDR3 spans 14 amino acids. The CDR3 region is CASRPSGGSGEQFF. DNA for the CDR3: TGTGCCAGCAGACCTAGCGGGGGGAGCGGTGAGCAGTTCTTC.

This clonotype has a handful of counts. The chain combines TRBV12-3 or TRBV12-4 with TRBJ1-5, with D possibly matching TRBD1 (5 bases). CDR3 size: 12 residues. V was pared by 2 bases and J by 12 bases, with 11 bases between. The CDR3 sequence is CASSLFGHLQHF. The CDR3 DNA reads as TGTGCCAGCAGTTTATTTGGACACCTCCAGCATTTT.

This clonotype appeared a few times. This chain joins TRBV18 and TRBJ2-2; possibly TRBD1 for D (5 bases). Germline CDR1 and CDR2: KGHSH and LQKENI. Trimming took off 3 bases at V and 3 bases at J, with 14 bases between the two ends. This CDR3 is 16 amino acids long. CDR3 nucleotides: TGTGCCAGCTCACCGAAGACGACAGCCCACACCGGGGAGCTGTTTTTT. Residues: CASSPKTTAHTGELFF.

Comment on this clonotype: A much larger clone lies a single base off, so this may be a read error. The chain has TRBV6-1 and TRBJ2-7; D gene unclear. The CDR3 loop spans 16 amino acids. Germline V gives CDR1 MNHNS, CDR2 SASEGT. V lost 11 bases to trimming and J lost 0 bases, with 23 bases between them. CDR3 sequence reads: CAGNLNPDLSSYEQYF. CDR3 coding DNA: TGTGCCGGCAATCTCAATCCGGACCTGAGCTCCTACGAGCAGTACTTC.

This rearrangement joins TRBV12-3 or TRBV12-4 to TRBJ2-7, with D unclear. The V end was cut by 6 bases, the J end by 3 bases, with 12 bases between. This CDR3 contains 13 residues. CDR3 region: CASSPTPIYEQYF. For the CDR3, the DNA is TGTGCCAGCAGCCCGACACCTATCTACGAGCAGTACTTC.

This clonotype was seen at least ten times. The CDR3 spells CASSLTTLGAFF. Written as DNA, the CDR3 is TGTGCCAGCAGTTTAACAACTCTGGGAGCTTTCTTT. The chain is built from TRBV12-3 or TRBV12-4 and TRBJ1-1, with D uncertain. The V end was cut by 2 bases, the J end by 10 bases, with 11 bases between. There are 12 residues in the CDR3.

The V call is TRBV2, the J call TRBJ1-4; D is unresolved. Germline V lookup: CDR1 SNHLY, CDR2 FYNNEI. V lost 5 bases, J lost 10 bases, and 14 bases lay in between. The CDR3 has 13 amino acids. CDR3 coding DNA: TGTGCCAGCAGTTCACTCCCGGCTGGAAAACTGTTTTTT. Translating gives CASSSLPAGKLFF.

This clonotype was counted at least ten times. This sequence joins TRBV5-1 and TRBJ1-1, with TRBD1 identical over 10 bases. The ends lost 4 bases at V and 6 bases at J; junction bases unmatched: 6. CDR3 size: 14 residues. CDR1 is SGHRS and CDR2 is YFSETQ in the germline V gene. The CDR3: CASSDGTGVPEAFF. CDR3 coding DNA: TGCGCCAGCAGCGACGGGACAGGGGTCCCTGAAGCTTTCTTT.